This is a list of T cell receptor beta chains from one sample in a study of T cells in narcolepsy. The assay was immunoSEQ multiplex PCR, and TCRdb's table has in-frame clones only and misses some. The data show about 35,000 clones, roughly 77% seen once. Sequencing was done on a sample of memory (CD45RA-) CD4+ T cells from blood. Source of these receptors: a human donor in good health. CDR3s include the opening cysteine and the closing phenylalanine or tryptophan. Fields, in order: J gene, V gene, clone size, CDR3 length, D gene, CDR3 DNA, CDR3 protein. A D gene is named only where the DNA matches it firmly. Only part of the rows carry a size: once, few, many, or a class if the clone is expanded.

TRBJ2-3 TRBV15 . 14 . TGTGCCACCAGCCCGGGACTGATCACAGATACGCAGTATTTT CATSPGLITDTQYF
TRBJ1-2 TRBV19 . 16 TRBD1 TGTGCCAGTAGTCTGCCTACCGGGACAGAAAGGCGTGGCTACACCTTC CASSLPTGTERRGYTF
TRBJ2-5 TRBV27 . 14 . TGTGCCAGCAGTTTACCCGGCAGGGTCGAGACCCAGTACTTC CASSLPGRVETQYF
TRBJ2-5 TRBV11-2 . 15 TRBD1 TGTGCCAGCAGCTCACGGACAGGGGTAGGAGAGACCCAGTACTTC CASSSRTGVGETQYF
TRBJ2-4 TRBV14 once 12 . TGTGCCAGCAGCCAAGATATTAGCATTCAGTACTTC CASSQDISIQYF
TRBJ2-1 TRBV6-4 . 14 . TGTGCCAGCAGTGACGGGAGCTCCTACAATGAGCAGTTCTTC CASSDGSSYNEQFF
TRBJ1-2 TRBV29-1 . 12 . TGCAGCGTGAGGGCGGGGGTTGGGGGCTACACCTTC CSVRAGVGGYTF
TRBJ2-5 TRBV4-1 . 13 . TGCGCCAGCAGCGGTCAGTACCAAGAGACCCAGTACTTC CASSGQYQETQYF
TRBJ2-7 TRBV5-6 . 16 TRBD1 TGTGCCAGCAGCTTGTCAGGACAGGGGGCTTTGGGGGAGCAGTACTTC CASSLSGQGALGEQYF
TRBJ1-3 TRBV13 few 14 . TGTGCCAGCAGCTCCCAGGGGACTGGAAACACCATATATTTT CASSSQGTGNTIYF
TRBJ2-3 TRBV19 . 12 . TGTGCCACCCGGGACGAATCAAGTACGCAGTATTTT CATRDESSTQYF
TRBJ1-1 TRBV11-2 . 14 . TGTGCCAGCAGCTTAAGTGGGGGAAGCACTGAAGCTTTCTTT CASSLSGGSTEAFF
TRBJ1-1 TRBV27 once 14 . TGTGCCAGCAGTTTACGGAGGGGGAACACTGAAGCTTTCTTT CASSLRRGNTEAFF
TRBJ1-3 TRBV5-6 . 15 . TGTGCCAGCAGCTTGGGATTAGGGGGAGGAAACACCATATATTTT CASSLGLGGGNTIYF
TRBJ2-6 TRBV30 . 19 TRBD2 TGTGCCTGGAGTGTACGGAGCGGGAGAGCATTCGGTGGGGCCAACGTCCTGACTTTC CAWSVRSGRAFGGANVLTF
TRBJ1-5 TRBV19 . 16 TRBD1 TGTGCCAGTAGTATAAGGACAGGGGGCGGCAATCAGCCCCAGCATTTT CASSIRTGGGNQPQHF
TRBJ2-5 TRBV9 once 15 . TGTGCCAGCAGCGTAGGGGGGACGCAGCAAGAGACCCAGTACTTC CASSVGGTQQETQYF
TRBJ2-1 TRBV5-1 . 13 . TGCGCCAGCAGCTTACGGGCCTACAATGAGCAGTTCTTC CASSLRAYNEQFF
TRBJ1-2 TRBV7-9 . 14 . TGTGCCAGCAGCTTAGGGACAACACGCTATGGCTACACCTTC CASSLGTTRYGYTF
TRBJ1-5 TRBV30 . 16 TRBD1 TGTGCCTGGAGTGTCACGGGACAGGGGCGCAATCAGCCCCAGCATTTT CAWSVTGQGRNQPQHF
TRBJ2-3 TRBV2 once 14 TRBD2 TGTGCCAGCAGGCTAGCGGGGGGAACAGATACGCAGTATTTT CASRLAGGTDTQYF
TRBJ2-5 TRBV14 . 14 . TGTGCCAGCAGCCCACGGGACTCTGGGGAGACCCAGTACTTC CASSPRDSGETQYF
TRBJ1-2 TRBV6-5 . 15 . TGTGCCAGCAGTTCCCAAGGGAGAGAAGGCTATGGCTACACCTTC CASSSQGREGYGYTF
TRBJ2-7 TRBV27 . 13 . TGTGCCAGCAAGGTGGGCCCCTCCTACGAGCAGTACTTC CASKVGPSYEQYF
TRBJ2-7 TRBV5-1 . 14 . TGCGCCAGCAGCCCTACAGGGGAGGTATACGAGCAGTACTTC CASSPTGEVYEQYF
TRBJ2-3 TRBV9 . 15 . TGTGCCAGCAGCCCGGCTAGTACTAGCACAGATACGCAGTATTTT CASSPASTSTDTQYF
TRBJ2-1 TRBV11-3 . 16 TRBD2 TGTGCCAGCAGCTTCGCTAGCGGGAGTTTTCTCAATGAGCAGTTCTTC CASSFASGSFLNEQFF
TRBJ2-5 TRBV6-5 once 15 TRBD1 TGTGCCAGCAGTTACTCTGGGACAGGCCAAGAGACCCAGTACTTC CASSYSGTGQETQYF
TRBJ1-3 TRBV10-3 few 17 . TGTGCCATCAGTGAGTCGGGTGGACAGCACTCTGGAAACACCATATATTTT CAISESGGQHSGNTIYF
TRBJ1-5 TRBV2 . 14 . TGTGCCAGCAGTGTCTCGGGGGTCAATCAGCCCCAGCATTTT CASSVSGVNQPQHF
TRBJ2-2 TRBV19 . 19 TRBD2 TGTGCCAGTAGTATTCTGGGACTAGCGGGGGGAGTGAACACCGGGGAGCTGTTTTTT CASSILGLAGGVNTGELFF
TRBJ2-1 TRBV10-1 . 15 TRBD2 TGCGCCAGCAGCATAGGGAGCGGGGGGTACAATGAGCAGTTCTTC CASSIGSGGYNEQFF
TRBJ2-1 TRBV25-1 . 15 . TGTGCCAGCAGTGCAACTGTTACGAGTCGGGTTGAGCAGTTCTTC CASSATVTSRVEQFF
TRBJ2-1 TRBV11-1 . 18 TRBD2 TGTGCCAGCAGCTTAGTAGCGGGAGGACAGAACTCCTACAATGAGCAGTTCTTC CASSLVAGGQNSYNEQFF
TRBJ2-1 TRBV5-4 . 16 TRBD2 TGTGCCAGCAGCACCCAGCGGGGGGGCTCCTACAATGAGCAGTTCTTC CASSTQRGGSYNEQFF
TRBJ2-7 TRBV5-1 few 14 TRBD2 TGCGCCAGCAGCTTGACTAGCGGGATCTACGAGCAGTACTTC CASSLTSGIYEQYF
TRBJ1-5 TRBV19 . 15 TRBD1 TGTGCCAGTAGTGGGGGACAGGGGGTTGGACAGCCCCAGCATTTT CASSGGQGVGQPQHF
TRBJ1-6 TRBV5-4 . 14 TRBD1 TGTGCCAGCAGCTTACAGGGGGCACATTCACCCCTCCACTTT CASSLQGAHSPLHF
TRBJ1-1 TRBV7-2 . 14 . TGTGCCAGCAACCAGGGACGAACGAACACTGAAGCTTTCTTT CASNQGRTNTEAFF
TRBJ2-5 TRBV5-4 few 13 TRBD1 TGTGCCAGCAGCCAAACAGGGGAAGGGACCCAGTACTTC CASSQTGEGTQYF
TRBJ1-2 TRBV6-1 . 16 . TGTGCCAGCAGTGAAGCGCTTGGCGGGAGGGGCTATGGCTACACCTTC CASSEALGGRGYGYTF
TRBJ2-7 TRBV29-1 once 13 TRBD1 TGCAGCGTTGGGGACAGCGGAGCCTACGAGCAGTACTTC CSVGDSGAYEQYF
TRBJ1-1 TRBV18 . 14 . TGTGCCAGCTCACCGAGTTCATTGAACACTGAAGCTTTCTTT CASSPSSLNTEAFF
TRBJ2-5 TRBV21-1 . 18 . TGTGCCAGCAGCCACAGGGGATGGGGACATCCCTCGGGAGAGACCCAGTACTTC CASSHRGWGHPSGETQYF
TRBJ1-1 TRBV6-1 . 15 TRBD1 TGTGCCAGCAGTGACGGGACAGTAATGAACACTGAAGCTTTCTTT CASSDGTVMNTEAFF
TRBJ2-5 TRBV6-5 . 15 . TGTGCCAGCAGTTACTCGATTGCCGGGTCGGAGACCCAGTACTTC CASSYSIAGSETQYF
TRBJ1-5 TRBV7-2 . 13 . TGTGCCAGCAGCTTAGTTGATAACCAGCCCCAGCATTTT CASSLVDNQPQHF
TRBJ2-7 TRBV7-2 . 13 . TGTGCCAGCAGGCGACCACCCTCCTACGAGCAGTACTTC CASRRPPSYEQYF
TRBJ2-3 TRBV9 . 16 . TGTGCCAGCAGCGTAGCTTACGCAGACTCGACAGATACGCAGTATTTT CASSVAYADSTDTQYF
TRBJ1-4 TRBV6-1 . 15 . TGTGCCAGCAGTGAATCCCCAGGGGCGGACCAAAAACTGTTTTTT CASSESPGADQKLFF
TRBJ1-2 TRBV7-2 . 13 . TGTGCCAGCAGCCCTGGGAGCAGCTATGGCTACACCTTC CASSPGSSYGYTF
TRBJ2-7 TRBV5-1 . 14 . TGCGCCAGCAGCTCGGACGGATTCTCCTACGAGCAGTACTTC CASSSDGFSYEQYF
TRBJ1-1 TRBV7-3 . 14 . TGTGCCAGCAGCTTTCTTGACGAGAACACTGAAGCTTTCTTT CASSFLDENTEAFF
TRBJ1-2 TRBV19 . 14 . TGTGCCAGTAGTCCAAAAGCAGGGGACTATGGCTACACCTTC CASSPKAGDYGYTF
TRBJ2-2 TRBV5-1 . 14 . TGCGCCAGCAGCTCTGGACAGAACACCGGGGAGCTGTTTTTT CASSSGQNTGELFF
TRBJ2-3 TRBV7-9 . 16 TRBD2 TGTGCCAGCAGTCCTGGACTAGCAAGGTCCGTAGATACGCAGTATTTT CASSPGLARSVDTQYF
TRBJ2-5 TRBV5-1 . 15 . TGCGCCAGCAGCTTGGGTCAGGGAAACCAAGAGACCCAGTACTTC CASSLGQGNQETQYF